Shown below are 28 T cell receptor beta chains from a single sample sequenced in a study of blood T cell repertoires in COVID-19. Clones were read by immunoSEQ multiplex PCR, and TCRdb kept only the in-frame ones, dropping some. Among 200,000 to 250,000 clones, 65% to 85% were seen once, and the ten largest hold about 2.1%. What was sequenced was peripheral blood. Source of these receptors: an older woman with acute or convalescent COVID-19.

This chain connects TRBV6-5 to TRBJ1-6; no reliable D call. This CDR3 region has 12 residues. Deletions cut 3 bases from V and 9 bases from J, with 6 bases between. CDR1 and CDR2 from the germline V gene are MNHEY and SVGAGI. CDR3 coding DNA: TGTGCCAGCAGTTATCCCGGTTCACCCCTCCACTTT. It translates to CASSYPGSPLHF.

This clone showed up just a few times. The CDR3: CASSFRQVNTEAFF. The CDR3 nucleotides are TGTGCCAGTAGTTTCAGACAGGTGAACACTGAAGCTTTCTTT. The chain joins TRBV19 to TRBJ1-1; D is perhaps TRBD1 (6 bases). Germline V gene sequence: CDR1 LNHDA, CDR2 SQIVND (reference sequence). The CDR3 sequence is 14 residues long. Trimming cost V 5 bases and J 0 bases, with 10 bases left between them.

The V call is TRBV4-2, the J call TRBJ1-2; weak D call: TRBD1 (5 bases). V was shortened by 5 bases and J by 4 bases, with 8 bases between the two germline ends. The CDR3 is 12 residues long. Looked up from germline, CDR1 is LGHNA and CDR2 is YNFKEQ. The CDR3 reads CASSYRGYGYTF. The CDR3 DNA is TGTGCCAGCAGCTATAGGGGCTATGGCTACACCTTC.

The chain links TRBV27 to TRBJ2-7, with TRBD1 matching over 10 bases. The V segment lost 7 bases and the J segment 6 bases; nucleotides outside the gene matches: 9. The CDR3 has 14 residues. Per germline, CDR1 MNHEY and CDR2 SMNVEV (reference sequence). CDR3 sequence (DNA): TGTGCCAGCACTTCCCCCGGGACAGGGGCCGAGCAGTACTTC. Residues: CASTSPGTGAEQYF.

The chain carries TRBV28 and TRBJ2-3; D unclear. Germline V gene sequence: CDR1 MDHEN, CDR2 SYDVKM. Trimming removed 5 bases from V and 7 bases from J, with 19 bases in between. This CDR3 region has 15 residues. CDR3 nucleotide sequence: TGTGCCAGCAGTGGATTTGATTGGGCCACGAATACGCAGTATTTT. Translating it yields CASSGFDWATNTQYF.

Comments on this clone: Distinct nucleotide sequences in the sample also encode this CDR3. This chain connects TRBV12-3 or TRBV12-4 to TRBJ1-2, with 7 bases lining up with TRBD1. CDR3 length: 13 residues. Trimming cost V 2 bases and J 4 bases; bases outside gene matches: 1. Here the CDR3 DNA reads TGTGCCAGCAGTTTACAGGGGGGCTATGGCTACACCTTC. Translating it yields CASSLQGGYGYTF.

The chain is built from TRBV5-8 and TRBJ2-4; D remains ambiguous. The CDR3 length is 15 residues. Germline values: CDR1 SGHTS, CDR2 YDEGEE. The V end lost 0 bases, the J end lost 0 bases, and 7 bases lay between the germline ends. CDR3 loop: CASSLGVLAKNIQYF. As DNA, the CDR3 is TGTGCCAGCAGCTTGGGAGTACTAGCCAAAAACATTCAGTACTTC.

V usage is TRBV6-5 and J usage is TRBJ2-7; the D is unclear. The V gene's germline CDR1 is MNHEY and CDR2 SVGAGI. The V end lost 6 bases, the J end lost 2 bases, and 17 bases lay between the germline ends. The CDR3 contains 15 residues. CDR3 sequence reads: CASRPRFWAPYEQYF. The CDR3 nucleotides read TGTGCCAGCAGGCCCCGTTTCTGGGCGCCCTACGAGCAGTACTTC.

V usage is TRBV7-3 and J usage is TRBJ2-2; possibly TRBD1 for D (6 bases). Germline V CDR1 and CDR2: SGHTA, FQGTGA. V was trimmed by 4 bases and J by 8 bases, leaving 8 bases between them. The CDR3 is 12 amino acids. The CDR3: CASSSQGGELFF. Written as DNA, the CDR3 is TGTGCCAGCAGCTCACAGGGTGGGGAGCTGTTTTTT.

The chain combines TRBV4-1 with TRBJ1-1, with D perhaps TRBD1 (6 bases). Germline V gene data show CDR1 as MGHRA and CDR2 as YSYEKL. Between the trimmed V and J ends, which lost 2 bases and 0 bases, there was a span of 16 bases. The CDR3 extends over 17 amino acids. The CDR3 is CASSQMGEGVMNTEAFF. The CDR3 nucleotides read TGCGCCAGCAGCCAAATGGGGGAGGGGGTGATGAACACTGAAGCTTTCTTT.

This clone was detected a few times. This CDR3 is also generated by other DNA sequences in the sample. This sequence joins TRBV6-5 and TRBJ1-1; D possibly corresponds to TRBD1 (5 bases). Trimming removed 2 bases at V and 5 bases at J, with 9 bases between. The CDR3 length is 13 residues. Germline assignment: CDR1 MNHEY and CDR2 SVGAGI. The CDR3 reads CASSYGRGTEAFF. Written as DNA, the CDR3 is TGTGCCAGCAGTTACGGAAGGGGTACTGAAGCTTTCTTT.

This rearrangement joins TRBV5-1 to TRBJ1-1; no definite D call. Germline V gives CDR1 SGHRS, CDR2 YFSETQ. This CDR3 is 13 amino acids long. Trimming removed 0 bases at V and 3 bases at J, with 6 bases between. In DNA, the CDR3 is TGCGCCAGCAGCTTGGGCCAGGACACTGAAGCTTTCTTT. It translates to CASSLGQDTEAFF.

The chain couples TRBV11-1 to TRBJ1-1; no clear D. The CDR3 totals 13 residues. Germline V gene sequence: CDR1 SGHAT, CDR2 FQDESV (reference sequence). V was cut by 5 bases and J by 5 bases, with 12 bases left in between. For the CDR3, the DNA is TGTGCCAGCAGCCTGAGGAGGATGACTGAAGCTTTCTTT. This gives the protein CASSLRRMTEAFF.

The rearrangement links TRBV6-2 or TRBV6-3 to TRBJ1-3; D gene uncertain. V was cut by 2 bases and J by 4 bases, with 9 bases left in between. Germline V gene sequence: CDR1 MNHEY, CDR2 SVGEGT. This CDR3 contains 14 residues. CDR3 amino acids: CASSYAAIGNTIYF. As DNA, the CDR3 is TGTGCCAGCAGTTACGCGGCGATAGGAAACACCATATATTTT.

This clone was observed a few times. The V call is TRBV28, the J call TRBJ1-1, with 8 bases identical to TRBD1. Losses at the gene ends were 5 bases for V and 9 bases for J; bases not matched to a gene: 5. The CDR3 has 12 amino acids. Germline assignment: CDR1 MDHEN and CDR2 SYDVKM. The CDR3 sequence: CASSRGQGKAFF. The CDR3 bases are TGTGCCAGCAGTCGTGGACAGGGAAAAGCTTTCTTT.

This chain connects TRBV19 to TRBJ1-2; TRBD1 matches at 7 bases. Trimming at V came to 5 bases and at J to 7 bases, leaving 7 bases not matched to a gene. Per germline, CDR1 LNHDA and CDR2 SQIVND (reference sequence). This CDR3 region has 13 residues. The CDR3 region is CASSQDRAGGYTF. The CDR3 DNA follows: TGTGCCAGTAGTCAAGACAGGGCGGGTGGCTACACCTTC.

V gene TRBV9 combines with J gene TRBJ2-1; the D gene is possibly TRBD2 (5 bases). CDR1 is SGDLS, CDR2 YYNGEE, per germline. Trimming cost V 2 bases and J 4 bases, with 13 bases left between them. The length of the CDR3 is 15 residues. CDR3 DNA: TGTGCCAGCAGCGTCTCGGACTCCTCTTACAATGAGCAGTTCTTC. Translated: CASSVSDSSYNEQFF.

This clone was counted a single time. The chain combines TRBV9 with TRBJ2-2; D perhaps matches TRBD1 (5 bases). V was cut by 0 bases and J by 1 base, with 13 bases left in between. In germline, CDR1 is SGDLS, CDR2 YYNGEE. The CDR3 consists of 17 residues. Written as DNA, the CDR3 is TGTGCCAGCAGCGTAGGTAGGAAGGGGCTGAACACCGGGGAGCTGTTTTTT. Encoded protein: CASSVGRKGLNTGELFF.

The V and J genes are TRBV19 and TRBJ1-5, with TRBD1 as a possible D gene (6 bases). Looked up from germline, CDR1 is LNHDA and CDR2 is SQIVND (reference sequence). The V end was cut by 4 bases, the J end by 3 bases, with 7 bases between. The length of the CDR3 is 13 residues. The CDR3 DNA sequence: TGTGCCAGTAGTACAGGGGTCAATCAGCCCCAGCATTTT. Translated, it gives CASSTGVNQPQHF.

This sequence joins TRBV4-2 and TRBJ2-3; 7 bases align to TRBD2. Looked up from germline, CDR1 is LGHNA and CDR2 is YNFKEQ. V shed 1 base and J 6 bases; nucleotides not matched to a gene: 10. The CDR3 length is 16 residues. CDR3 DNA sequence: TGTGCCAGCAGCCAAGTGGCGGGGGATTTGACGGATACGCAGTATTTT. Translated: CASSQVAGDLTDTQYF.

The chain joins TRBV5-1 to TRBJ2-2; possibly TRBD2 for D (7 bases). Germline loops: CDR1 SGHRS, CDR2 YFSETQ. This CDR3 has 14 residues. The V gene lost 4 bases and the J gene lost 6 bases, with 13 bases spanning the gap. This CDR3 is CASSVGGASGELFF. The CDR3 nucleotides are TGCGCCAGCAGCGTTGGGGGGGCCTCCGGGGAGCTGTTTTTT. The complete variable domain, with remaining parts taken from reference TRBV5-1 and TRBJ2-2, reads KAGVTQTPRYLIKTRGQQVTLSCSPISGHRSVSWYQQTPGQGLQFLFEYFSETQRNKGNFPGRFSGRQFSNSRSEMNVSTLELGDSALYLCASSVGGASGELFFGEGSRLTVL.

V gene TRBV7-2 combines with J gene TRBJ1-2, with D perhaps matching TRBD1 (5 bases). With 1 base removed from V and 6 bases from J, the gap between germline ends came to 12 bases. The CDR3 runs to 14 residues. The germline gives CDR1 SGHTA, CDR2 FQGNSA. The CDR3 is CASSLGRGSNGYTF. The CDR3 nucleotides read TGTGCCAGCAGCTTAGGGAGGGGATCGAATGGCTACACCTTC.

The CDR3 coding sequence is TGTGCCAGCAGTCGGACTTCGGGGTGGGGCGAGCAGTACTTC. Its protein product is CASSRTSGWGEQYF. The chain carries TRBV2 and TRBJ2-7, with D possibly matching TRBD2 (5 bases). CDR1 SNHLY and CDR2 FYNNEI come from the germline V gene. Trimming removed 5 bases from V and 6 bases from J, with 17 bases in between. CDR3 length: 14 amino acids.

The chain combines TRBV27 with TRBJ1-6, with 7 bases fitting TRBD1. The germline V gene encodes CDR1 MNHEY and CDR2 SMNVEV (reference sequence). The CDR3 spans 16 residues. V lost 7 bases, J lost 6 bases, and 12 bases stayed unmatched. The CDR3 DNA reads TGTGCCAGCACCCCAATCTCTGGGACAGCTAATTCACCCCTCCACTTT. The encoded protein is CASTPISGTANSPLHF.

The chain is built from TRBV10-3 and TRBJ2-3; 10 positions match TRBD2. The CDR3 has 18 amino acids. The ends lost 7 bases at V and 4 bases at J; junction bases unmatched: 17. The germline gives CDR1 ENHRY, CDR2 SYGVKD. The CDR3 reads CAIKSIAGGNDISDTQYF. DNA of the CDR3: TGTGCCATCAAGTCCATAGCGGGGGGAAACGATATTTCAGATACGCAGTATTTT.

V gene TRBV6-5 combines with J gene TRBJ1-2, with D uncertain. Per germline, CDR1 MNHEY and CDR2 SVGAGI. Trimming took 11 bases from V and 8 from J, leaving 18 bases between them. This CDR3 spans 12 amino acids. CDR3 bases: TGTGCCCGCTTCAGTGTGTATGTGGGCTACACCTTC. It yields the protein CARFSVYVGYTF.

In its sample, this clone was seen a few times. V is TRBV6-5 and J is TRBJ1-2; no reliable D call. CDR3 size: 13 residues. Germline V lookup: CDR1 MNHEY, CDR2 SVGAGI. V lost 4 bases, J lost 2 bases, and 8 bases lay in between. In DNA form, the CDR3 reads TGTGCCAGCAGTTCGTATTCCAACTATGGCTACACCTTC. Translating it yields CASSSYSNYGYTF.

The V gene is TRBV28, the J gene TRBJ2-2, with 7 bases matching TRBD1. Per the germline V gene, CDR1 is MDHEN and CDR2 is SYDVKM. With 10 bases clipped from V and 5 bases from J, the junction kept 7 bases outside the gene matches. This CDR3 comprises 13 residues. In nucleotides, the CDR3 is TGTGCCACCTACAGGGGTCGGACCGGGGAGCTGTTTTTT. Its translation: CATYRGRTGELFF.